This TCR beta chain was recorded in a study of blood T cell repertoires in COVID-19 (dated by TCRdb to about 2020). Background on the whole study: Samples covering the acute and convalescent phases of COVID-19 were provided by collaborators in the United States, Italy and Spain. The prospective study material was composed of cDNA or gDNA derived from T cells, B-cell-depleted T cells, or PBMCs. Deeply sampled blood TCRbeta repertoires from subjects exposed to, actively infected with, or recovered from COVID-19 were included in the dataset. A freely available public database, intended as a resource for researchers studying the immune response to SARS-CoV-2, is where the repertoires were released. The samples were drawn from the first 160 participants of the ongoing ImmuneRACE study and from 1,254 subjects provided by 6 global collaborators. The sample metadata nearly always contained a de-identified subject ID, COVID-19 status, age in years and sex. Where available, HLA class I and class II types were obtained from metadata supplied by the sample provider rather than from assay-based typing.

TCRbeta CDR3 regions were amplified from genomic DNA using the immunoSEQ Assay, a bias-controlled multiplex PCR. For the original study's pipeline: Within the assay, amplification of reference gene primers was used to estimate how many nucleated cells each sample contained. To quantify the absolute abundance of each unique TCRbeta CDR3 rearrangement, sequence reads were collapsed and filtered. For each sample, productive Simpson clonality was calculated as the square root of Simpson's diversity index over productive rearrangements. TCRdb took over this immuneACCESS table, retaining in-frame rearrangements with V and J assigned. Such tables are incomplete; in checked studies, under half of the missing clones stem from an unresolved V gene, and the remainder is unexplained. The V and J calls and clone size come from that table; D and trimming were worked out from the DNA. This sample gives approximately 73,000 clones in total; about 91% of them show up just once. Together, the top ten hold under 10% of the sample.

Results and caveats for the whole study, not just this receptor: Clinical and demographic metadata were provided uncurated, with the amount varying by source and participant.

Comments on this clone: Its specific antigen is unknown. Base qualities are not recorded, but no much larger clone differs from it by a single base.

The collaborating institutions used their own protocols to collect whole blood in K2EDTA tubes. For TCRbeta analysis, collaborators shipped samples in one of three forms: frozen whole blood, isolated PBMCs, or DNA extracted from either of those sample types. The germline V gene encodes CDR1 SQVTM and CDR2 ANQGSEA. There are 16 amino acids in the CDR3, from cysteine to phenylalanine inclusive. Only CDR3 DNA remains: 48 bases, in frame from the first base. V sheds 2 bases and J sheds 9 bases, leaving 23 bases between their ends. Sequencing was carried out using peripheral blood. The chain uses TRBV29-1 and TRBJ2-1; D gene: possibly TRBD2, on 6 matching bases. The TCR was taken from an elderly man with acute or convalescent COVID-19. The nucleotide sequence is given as TGCAGCGTTGAATTTGAGGGAGGCTCCCCGAATAGTGAGCAGTTCTTC. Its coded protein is CSVEFEGGSPNSEQFF.